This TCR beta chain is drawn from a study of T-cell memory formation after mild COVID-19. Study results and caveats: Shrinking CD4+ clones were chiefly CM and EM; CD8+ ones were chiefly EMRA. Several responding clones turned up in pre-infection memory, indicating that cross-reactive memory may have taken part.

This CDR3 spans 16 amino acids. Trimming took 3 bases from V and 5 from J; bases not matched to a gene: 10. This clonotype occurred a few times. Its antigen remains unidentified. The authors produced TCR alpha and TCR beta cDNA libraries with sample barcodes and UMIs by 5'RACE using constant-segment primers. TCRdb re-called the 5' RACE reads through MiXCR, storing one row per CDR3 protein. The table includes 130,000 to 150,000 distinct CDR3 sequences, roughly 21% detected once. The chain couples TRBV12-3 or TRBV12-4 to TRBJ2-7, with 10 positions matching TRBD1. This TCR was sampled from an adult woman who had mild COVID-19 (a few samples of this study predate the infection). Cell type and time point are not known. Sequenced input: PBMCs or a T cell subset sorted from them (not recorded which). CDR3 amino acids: CASSFRDRGGIHEQYF. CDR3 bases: TGTGCCAGCAGTTTCCGGGACAGGGGCGGAATCCACGAGCAGTACTTC.